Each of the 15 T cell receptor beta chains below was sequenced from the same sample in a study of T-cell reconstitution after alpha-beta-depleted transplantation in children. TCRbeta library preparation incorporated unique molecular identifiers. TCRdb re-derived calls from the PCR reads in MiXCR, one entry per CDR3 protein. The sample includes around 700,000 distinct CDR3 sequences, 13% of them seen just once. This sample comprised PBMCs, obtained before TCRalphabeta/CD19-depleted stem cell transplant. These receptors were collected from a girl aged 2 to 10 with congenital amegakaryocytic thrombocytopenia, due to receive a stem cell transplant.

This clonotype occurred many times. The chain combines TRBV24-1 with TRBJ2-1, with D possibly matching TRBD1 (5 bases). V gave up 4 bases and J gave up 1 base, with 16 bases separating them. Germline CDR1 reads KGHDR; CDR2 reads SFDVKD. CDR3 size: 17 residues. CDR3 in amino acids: CATSETRAFRSYNEQFF. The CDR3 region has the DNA TGTGCCACCAGTGAAACCAGGGCCTTTAGGTCCTACAATGAGCAGTTCTTC.

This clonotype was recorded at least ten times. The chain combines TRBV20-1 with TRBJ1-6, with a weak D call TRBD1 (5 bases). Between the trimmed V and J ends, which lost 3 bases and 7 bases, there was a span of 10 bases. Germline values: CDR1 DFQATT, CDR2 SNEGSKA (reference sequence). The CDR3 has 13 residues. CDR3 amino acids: CSARGHQNSPLHF. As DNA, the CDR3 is TGCAGTGCTAGGGGGCACCAAAATTCACCCCTCCACTTT.

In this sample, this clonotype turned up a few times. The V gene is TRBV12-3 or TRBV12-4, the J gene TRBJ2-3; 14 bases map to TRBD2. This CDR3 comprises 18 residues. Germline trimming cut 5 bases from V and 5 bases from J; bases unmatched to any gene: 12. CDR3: CASSLSWGLAGVGDTQYF. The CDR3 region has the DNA TGTGCCAGCAGTCTCTCGTGGGGACTAGCGGGAGTGGGAGATACGCAGTATTTT.

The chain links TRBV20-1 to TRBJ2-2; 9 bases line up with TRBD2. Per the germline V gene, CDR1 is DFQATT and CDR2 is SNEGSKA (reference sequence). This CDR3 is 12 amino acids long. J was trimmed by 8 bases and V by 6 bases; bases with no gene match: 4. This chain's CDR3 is CSAYLAGGELFF. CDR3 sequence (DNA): TGCAGTGCCTACCTAGCGGGAGGGGAGCTGTTTTTT.

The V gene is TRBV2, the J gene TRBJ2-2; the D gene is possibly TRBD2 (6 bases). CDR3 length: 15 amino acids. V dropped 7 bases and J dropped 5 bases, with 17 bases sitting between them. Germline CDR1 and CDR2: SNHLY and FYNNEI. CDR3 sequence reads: CASTKRLDSTGELFF. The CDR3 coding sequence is TGTGCCAGCACCAAAAGACTAGATTCGACCGGGGAGCTGTTTTTT.

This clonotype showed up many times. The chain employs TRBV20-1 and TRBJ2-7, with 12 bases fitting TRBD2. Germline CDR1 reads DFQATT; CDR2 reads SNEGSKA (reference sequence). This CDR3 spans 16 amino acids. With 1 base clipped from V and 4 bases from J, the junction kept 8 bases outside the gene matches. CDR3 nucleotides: TGCAGTGCTAGAGGGGAACGACTAGCGGGAGTTTACGAGCAGTACTTC. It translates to CSARGERLAGVYEQYF.

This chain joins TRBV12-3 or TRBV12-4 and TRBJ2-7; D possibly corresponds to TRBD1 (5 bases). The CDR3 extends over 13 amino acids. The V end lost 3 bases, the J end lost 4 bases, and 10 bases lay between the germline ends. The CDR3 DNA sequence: TGTGCCAGCAGTTTCGAAGGGGTTTACGAGCAGTACTTC. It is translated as CASSFEGVYEQYF.

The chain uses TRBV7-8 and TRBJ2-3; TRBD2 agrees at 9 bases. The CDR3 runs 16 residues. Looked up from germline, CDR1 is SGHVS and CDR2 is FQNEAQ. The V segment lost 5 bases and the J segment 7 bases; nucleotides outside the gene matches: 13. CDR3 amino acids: CASSPKGGLAAYTQYF. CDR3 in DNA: TGTGCCAGCAGCCCTAAGGGGGGACTAGCTGCCTATACGCAGTATTTT.

In nucleotides, the CDR3 is TGTGCCAGCAGCCAACCCTGGACTAGCGGGGTTCCTGAGAGACCTCCAGAGACCCAGTACTTC. Protein sequence: CASSQPWTSGVPERPPETQYF. The rearrangement links TRBV4-2 to TRBJ2-5; 12 nucleotides align to TRBD2. CDR3 size: 21 residues. The germline CDR1 and CDR2 sequences are LGHNA and YNFKEQ. With 2 bases clipped from V and 4 bases from J, the junction kept 20 bases outside the gene matches.

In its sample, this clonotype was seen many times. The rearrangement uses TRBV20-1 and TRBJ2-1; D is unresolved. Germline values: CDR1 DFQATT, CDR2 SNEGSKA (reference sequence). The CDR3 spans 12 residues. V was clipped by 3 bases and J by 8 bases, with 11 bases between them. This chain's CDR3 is CSARISSDEQFF. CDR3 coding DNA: TGCAGTGCTAGGATCTCTTCGGATGAGCAGTTCTTC.

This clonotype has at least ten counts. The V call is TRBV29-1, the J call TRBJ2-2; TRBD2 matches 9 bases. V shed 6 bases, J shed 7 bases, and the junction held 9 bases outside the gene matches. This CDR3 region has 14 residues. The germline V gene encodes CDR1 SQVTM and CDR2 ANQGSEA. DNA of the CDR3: TGCAGCGTCAACGTAGCGGGAGTGGGCGGGGAGCTGTTTTTT. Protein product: CSVNVAGVGGELFF.

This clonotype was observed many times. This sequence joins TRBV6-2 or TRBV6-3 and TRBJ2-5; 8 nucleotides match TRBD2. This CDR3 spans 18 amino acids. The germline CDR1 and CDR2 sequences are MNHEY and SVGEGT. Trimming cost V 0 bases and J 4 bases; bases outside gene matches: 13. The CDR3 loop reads CASSYSRAGVFALETQYF. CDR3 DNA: TGTGCCAGCAGTTACTCGAGAGCGGGAGTATTTGCGTTAGAGACCCAGTACTTC.

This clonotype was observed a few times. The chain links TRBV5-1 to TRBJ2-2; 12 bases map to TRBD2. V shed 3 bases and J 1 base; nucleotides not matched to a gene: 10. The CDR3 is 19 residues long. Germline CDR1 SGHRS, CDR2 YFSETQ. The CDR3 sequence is CASSSGTGTSGLNTGELFF. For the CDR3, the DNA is TGCGCCAGCAGCTCGGGAACCGGGACTAGCGGGTTGAACACCGGGGAGCTGTTTTTT.

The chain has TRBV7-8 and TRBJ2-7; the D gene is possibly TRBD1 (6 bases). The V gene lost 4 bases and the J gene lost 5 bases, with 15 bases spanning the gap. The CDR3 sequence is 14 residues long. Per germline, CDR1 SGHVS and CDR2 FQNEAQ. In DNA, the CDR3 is TGTGCCAGCAGCTCCCACAGGGTAGGGGACGAGCAGTACTTC. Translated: CASSSHRVGDEQYF. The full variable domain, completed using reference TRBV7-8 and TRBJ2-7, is GAGVSQSPRYKVAKRGQDVALRCDPISGHVSLFWYQQALGQGPEFLTYFQNEAQLDKSGLPSDRFFAERPEGSVSTLKIQRTQQEDSAVYLCASSSHRVGDEQYFGPGTRLTVT.

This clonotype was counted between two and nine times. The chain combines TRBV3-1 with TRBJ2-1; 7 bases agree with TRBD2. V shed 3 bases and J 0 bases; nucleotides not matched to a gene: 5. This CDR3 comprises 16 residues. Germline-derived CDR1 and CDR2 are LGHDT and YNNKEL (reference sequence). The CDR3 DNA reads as TGTGCCAGCAGCCATCTAGCGGACAACTCCTACAATGAGCAGTTCTTC. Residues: CASSHLADNSYNEQFF.